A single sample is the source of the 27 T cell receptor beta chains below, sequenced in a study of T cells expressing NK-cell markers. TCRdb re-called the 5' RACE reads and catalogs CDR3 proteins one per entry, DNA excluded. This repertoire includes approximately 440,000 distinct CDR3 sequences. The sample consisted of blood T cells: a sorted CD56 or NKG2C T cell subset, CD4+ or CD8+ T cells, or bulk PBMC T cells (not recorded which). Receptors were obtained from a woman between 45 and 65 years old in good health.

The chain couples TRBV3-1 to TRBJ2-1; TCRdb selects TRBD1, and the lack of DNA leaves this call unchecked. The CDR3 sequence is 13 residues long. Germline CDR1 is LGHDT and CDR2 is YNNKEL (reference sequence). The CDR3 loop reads CASSQVVTARQFF.

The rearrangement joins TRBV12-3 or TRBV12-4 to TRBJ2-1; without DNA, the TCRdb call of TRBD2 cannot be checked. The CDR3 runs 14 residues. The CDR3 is CASMAGGHYNEQFF.

The CDR3 loop reads CASSLVSKDEQFF. V is TRBV5-1 and J is TRBJ2-1. The germline V gene encodes CDR1 SGHRS and CDR2 YFSETQ. The CDR3 length is 13 residues.

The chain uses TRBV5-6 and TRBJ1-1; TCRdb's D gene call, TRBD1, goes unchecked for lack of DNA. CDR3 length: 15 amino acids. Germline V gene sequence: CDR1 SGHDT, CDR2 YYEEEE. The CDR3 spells CASSFPGPAGSEAFF.

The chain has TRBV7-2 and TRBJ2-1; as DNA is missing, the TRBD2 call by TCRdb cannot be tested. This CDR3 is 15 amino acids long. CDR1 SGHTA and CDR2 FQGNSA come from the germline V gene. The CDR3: CASSLGGGRDHEQFF.

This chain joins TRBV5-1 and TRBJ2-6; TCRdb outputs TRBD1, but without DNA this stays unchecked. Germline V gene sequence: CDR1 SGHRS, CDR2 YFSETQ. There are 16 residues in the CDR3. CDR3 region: CASTEGARSGANVLTF.

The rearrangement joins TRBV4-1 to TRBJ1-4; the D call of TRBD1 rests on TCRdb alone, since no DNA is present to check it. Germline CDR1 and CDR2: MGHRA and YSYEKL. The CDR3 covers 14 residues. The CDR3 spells CASSQVSLYEKLFF.

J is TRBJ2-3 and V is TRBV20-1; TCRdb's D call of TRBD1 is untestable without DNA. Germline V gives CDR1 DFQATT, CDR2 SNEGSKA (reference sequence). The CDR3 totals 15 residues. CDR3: CSASPLTIVGDTQYF.

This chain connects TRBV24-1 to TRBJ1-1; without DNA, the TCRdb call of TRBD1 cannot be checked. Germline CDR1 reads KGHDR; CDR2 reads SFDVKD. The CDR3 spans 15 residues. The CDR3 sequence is CATSDSGQGDTEAFF.

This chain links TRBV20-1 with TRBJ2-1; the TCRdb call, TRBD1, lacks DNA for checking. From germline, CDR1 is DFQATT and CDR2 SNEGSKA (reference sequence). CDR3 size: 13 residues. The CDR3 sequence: CSPAGTGADEQFF.

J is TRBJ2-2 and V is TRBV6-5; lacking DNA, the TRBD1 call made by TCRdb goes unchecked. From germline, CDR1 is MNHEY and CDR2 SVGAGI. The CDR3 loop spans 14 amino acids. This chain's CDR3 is CATRGEANTGELFF.

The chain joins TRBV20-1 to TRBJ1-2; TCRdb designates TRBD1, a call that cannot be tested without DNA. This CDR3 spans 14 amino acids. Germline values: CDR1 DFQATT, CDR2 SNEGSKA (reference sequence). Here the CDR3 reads CSARDYRQGYGYTF.

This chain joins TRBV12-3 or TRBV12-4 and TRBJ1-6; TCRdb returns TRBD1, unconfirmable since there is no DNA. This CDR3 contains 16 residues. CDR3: CASREQGASYNSPLHF.

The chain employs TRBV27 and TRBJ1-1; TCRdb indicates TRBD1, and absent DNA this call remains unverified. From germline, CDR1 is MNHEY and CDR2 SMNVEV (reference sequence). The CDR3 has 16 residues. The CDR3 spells CASRDYLGQVNTEAFF.

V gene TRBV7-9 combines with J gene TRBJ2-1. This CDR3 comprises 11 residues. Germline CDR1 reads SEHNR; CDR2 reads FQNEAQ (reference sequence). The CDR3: CACDRGNEQFF.

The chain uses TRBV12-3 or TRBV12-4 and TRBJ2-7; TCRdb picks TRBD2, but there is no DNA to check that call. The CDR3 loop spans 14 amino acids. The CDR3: CASSLASLAYEQYF.

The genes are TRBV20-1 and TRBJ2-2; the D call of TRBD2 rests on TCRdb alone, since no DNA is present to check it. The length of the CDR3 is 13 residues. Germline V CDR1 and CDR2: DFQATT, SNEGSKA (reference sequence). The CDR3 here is CSATQRESGELFF.

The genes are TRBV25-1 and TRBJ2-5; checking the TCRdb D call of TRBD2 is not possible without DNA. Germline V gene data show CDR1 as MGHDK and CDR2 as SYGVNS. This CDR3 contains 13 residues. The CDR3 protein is CASSGGLAATQYF.

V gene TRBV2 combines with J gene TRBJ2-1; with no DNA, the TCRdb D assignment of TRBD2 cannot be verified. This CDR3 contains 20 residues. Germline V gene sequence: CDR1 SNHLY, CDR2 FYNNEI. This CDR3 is CASSDPGLAGGPLSYNEQFF.

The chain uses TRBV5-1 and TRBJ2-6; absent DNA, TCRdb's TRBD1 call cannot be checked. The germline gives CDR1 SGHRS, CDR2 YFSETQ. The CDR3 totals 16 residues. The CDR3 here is CASRRTGISGANVLTF.

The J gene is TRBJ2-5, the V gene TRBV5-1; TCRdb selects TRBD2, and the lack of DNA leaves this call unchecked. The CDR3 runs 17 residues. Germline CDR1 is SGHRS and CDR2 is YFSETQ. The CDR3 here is CASSSGLAGGGQETQYF.

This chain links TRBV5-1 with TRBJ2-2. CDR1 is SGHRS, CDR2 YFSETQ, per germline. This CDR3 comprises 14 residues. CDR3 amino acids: CASSLSRKTGELFF.

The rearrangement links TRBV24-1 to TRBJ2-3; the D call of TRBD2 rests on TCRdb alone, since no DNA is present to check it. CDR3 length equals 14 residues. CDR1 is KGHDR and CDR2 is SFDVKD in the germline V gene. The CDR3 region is CATSWTGEADTQYF.

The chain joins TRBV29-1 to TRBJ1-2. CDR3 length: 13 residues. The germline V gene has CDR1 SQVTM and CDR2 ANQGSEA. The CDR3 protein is CSVGENRNYGYTF.

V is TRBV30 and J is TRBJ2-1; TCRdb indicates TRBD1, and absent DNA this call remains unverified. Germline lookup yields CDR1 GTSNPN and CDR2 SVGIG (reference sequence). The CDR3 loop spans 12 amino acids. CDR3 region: CAWATGYNEQFF. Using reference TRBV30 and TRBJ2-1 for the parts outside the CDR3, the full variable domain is SQTIHQWPATLVQPVGSPLSLECTVEGTSNPNLYWYRQAAGRGLQLLFYSVGIGQISSEVPQNLSASRPQDRQFILSSKKLLLSDSGFYLCAWATGYNEQFFGPGTRLTVL.

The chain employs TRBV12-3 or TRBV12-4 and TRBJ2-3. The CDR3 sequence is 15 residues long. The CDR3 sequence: CASSFGPTPTDTQYF.

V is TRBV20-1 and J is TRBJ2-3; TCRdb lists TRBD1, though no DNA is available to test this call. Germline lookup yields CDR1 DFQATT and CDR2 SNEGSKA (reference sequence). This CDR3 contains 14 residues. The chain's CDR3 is CSAAPTGVEDTQYF.